The 25 T cell receptor beta chains listed next were all sequenced from one sample in a study of control samples from healthy donors and cancer patients. Sequenced by immunoSEQ multiplex PCR; TCRdb stores in-frame clones only, minus some. Of about 90,000 clones listed, 80% to 95% are singletons. Material for sequencing was blood. The receptors originated from a woman aged 25-40 years in good health.

This clone was found once. The chain combines TRBV6-5 with TRBJ1-1; 7 nucleotides agree with TRBD1. After removal of 5 bases from V and 2 bases from J, the junction contained 5 bases not matched to a gene. Germline CDR1 and CDR2: MNHEY and SVGAGI. CDR3 length: 14 residues. In DNA, the CDR3 is TGTGCCAGCAGTCCACGACAGGGCAACACTGAAGCTTTCTTT. It specifies CASSPRQGNTEAFF.

This clone was picked up one time. V gene TRBV5-1 combines with J gene TRBJ2-5, with D unclear. V shed 2 bases and J shed 1 base, with 9 bases lying between them. The germline gives CDR1 SGHRS, CDR2 YFSETQ. CDR3 size: 14 residues. CDR3 nucleotide sequence: TGCGCCAGCAGCTTTGACGGAGCCCAAGAGACCCAGTACTTC. This encodes CASSFDGAQETQYF.

CDR3 sequence (DNA): TGTGCCAGCAGCCAAGTTCCACGCTGGGGGACTGAAGCTTTCTTT. Residues: CASSQVPRWGTEAFF. The chain uses TRBV14 and TRBJ1-1, with TRBD1 as a possible D gene (5 bases). Deletions cut 1 base from V and 5 bases from J, with 14 bases between. Germline V gene lookup returns CDR1 SGHDN and CDR2 FVKESK. The CDR3 consists of 15 residues.

The table lists this clone with a few counts. This chain connects TRBV4-1 to TRBJ1-5; TRBD1 might be the D (6 bases). The CDR3 runs 17 residues. CDR1 and CDR2 (germline): MGHRA, YSYEKL. The V and J ends lost 1 base and 2 bases respectively, with 15 bases between them. The CDR3 nucleotides read TGCGCCAGCAGCCAAGTGGCGGGCAGGGGAGGCAATCAGCCCCAGCATTTT. Its translation is CASSQVAGRGGNQPQHF.

The chain links TRBV7-9 to TRBJ1-4; weak D call: TRBD1 (6 bases). Trimming left V 6 bases short and J 6 bases short, with 14 bases between. Germline V lookup: CDR1 SEHNR, CDR2 FQNEAQ (reference sequence). The CDR3 has 14 residues. As DNA, the CDR3 is TGTGCCAGCAGTTCTGCAGGGGTTTATGAAAAACTGTTTTTT. This codes for CASSSAGVYEKLFF. Full variable domain (rest looked up from reference TRBV7-9 and TRBJ1-4): DTGVSQNPRHKITKRGQNVTFRCDPISEHNRLYWYRQTLGQGPEFLTYFQNEAQLEKSRLLSDRFSAERPKGSFSTLEIQRTEQGDSAMYLCASSSAGVYEKLFFGSGTQLSVL.

This clone was seen a handful of times. This chain joins TRBV7-3 and TRBJ2-3, with 12 bases matching TRBD2. The length of the CDR3 is 16 residues. J gave up 4 bases and V 5 bases, and 7 bases lay outside the gene matches. CDR1 is SGHTA and CDR2 is FQGTGA in the germline V gene. Here the CDR3 reads CASSPDRLAGADTQYF. CDR3 sequence (DNA): TGTGCCAGCAGCCCCGACCGACTAGCGGGGGCAGATACGCAGTATTTT.

V usage is TRBV7-3 and J usage is TRBJ2-2, with 11 bases matching TRBD2. The J segment lost 2 bases and the V segment lost 5 bases, leaving 10 bases of the junction unmatched. The CDR3 runs to 18 residues. The germline V gene has CDR1 SGHTA and CDR2 FQGTGA. CDR3 protein: CASSPQPGTSGNTGELFF. DNA for the CDR3: TGTGCCAGCAGCCCTCAGCCCGGGACTAGCGGCAACACCGGGGAGCTGTTTTTT.

The V and J genes are TRBV4-1 and TRBJ1-6; D remains unclear. Trimming pared 3 bases from V and 4 bases from J, leaving 19 bases between. This CDR3 spans 18 amino acids. Germline-derived CDR1 and CDR2 are MGHRA and YSYEKL. The chain's CDR3 is CASSQIPAGGRYNSPLHF. The CDR3 region has the DNA TGCGCCAGCAGCCAGATCCCAGCAGGAGGTAGATATAATTCACCCCTCCACTTT.

The chain employs TRBV28 and TRBJ2-3; D gene uncertain. This CDR3 contains 14 residues. With 5 bases removed from V and 2 bases from J, the gap between germline ends came to 11 bases. CDR1 and CDR2 (germline): MDHEN, SYDVKM. The CDR3 nucleotides read TGTGCCAGCAGTACACCATCTCTCACAGATACGCAGTATTTT. This codes for CASSTPSLTDTQYF.

This clone was observed a single time. This chain joins TRBV6-5 and TRBJ1-5; no definite D call. The germline CDR1 and CDR2 sequences are MNHEY and SVGAGI. CDR3 size: 12 residues. V was trimmed by 8 bases and J by 7 bases, leaving 12 bases between them. Here the CDR3 DNA reads TGTGCCAGCTCAGAATCAGGCCAGCCCCAGCATTTT. It codes for CASSESGQPQHF.

The chain employs TRBV28 and TRBJ1-3; maybe TRBD1 (5 bases). Trimming removed 6 bases from V and 0 bases from J, with 18 bases in between. Per the germline V gene, CDR1 is MDHEN and CDR2 is SYDVKM. CDR3 length: 17 amino acids. The CDR3 here is CASSGVGRGSSGNTIYF. Here the CDR3 DNA reads TGTGCCAGCAGCGGCGTGGGGCGGGGGTCCTCTGGAAACACCATATATTTT. Full variable domain (missing parts from reference TRBV28 and TRBJ1-3): DVKVTQSSRYLVKRTGEKVFLECVQDMDHENMFWYRQDPGLGLRLIYFSYDVKMKEKGDIPEGYSVSREKKERFSLILESASTNQTSMYLCASSGVGRGSSGNTIYFGEGSWLTVV.

The V and J genes are TRBV11-3 and TRBJ1-1; no firm D call. The CDR3 runs 16 residues. V lost 0 bases and J 3 bases, leaving 14 bases between the germline ends. The germline V gene has CDR1 SGHNT and CDR2 YENEEA. The CDR3 loop reads CASSLDFWGRHTEAFF. CDR3 sequence (DNA): TGTGCCAGCAGCTTAGATTTTTGGGGTCGGCACACTGAAGCTTTCTTT.

This clone turned up a few times. This sequence joins TRBV5-5 and TRBJ2-3, with 13 bases matching TRBD2. The CDR3 loop spans 17 amino acids. V trimming: 1 base; J trimming: 1 base; junction bases outside the gene matches: 3. Germline lookup yields CDR1 SGHKS and CDR2 YYEKEE (reference sequence). The CDR3 reads CASSLTSGRAGTDTQYF. The DNA for the CDR3 is TGTGCCAGCAGCTTGACTAGCGGGAGGGCGGGCACAGATACGCAGTATTTT.

The chain links TRBV10-3 to TRBJ2-7; 12 bases map to TRBD1. J gave up 5 bases and V 6 bases, and 2 bases lay outside the gene matches. CDR1 and CDR2 (germline): ENHRY, SYGVKD. The CDR3 totals 13 residues. The CDR3 sequence is CAISGTGGNEQYF. In DNA form, the CDR3 reads TGTGCCATCAGCGGGACAGGGGGCAACGAGCAGTACTTC.

This clone was seen just once. The V gene is TRBV2, the J gene TRBJ1-3; D is perhaps TRBD1 (5 bases). In germline, CDR1 is SNHLY, CDR2 FYNNEI. Trimming took off 3 bases at V and 0 bases at J, with 12 bases between the two ends. The CDR3 has 16 amino acids. The CDR3 nucleotides read TGTGCCAGCAGTGAGGAGAGGGGAATCTCTGGAAACACCATATATTTT. As protein: CASSEERGISGNTIYF.

Turning to this clone: Other DNA sequences in this sample translate to the same CDR3. The J gene is TRBJ2-7, the V gene TRBV20-1; D is unclear. The CDR3 spans 11 residues. CDR1 is DFQATT and CDR2 is SNEGSKA in the germline V gene (reference sequence). Trimming cost V 0 bases and J 4 bases, with 4 bases left between them. CDR3 nucleotides: TGCAGTGCTAGAGAAGTATACGAGCAGTACTTC. This sequence encodes CSAREVYEQYF.

The rearrangement uses TRBV7-9 and TRBJ1-2; D not resolved. Deletions cut 5 bases from V and 2 bases from J, with 15 bases between. CDR1 and CDR2 from the germline V gene are SEHNR and FQNEAQ (reference sequence). The CDR3 is 15 amino acids. For the CDR3, the DNA is TGTGCCAGCAGCCCAAACCCCACAGCCAACTATGGCTACACCTTC. This translates into CASSPNPTANYGYTF.

The chain is built from TRBV5-1 and TRBJ1-4, with D possibly TRBD1 on 5 matching bases. Germline V gene lookup returns CDR1 SGHRS and CDR2 YFSETQ. There are 14 residues in the CDR3. V shed 4 bases and J shed 5 bases, with 12 bases lying between them. Here the CDR3 DNA reads TGCGCCAGCAGCATGGGACGGATAAATGAAAAACTGTTTTTT. Translated: CASSMGRINEKLFF. The whole variable domain, remainder taken from reference TRBV5-1 and TRBJ1-4, is KAGVTQTPRYLIKTRGQQVTLSCSPISGHRSVSWYQQTPGQGLQFLFEYFSETQRNKGNFPGRFSGRQFSNSRSEMNVSTLELGDSALYLCASSMGRINEKLFFGSGTQLSVL.

The chain has TRBV6-5 and TRBJ1-2, with D maybe TRBD1 (5 bases). This CDR3 region has 13 residues. Germline-derived CDR1 and CDR2 are MNHEY and SVGAGI. The germline V and J ends were trimmed by 8 bases and 4 bases, with 14 bases remaining between them. Here the CDR3 reads CASFLNGAYGYTF. For the CDR3, the DNA is TGTGCCAGCTTTCTGAATGGGGCCTATGGCTACACCTTC.

The V call is TRBV9, the J call TRBJ2-3, with D perhaps TRBD2 (5 bases). Germline V gene sequence: CDR1 SGDLS, CDR2 YYNGEE. Trimming left V 5 bases short and J 9 bases short, with 13 bases between. CDR3 length equals 12 residues. CDR3: CASRGLADTQYF. CDR3 DNA sequence: TGTGCCAGCAGAGGACTTGCCGACACGCAGTATTTT. Together with reference TRBV9 and TRBJ2-3, the CDR3 gives the full variable domain: DSGVTQTPKHLITATGQRVTLRCSPRSGDLSVYWYQQSLDQGLQFLIQYYNGEERAKGNILERFSAQQFPDLHSELNLSSLELGDSALYFCASRGLADTQYFGPGTRLTVL.

V usage is TRBV28 and J usage is TRBJ1-1, with TRBD1 identical over 9 bases. The length of the CDR3 is 13 residues. Germline values: CDR1 MDHEN, CDR2 SYDVKM. V trimming: 2 bases; J trimming: 7 bases; junction bases outside the gene matches: 2. In DNA, the CDR3 is TGTGCCAGCAGTTTAACAGGGGGCCTTGAAGCTTTCTTT. It is translated as CASSLTGGLEAFF.

This clone was observed a handful of times. This chain links TRBV10-3 with TRBJ1-1, with 9 bases lining up with TRBD1. The CDR3 consists of 16 residues. The J segment lost 1 base and the V segment lost 5 bases, leaving 8 bases of the junction unmatched. Germline V lookup: CDR1 ENHRY, CDR2 SYGVKD. The CDR3: CAISYRGLGGNTEAFF. CDR3 bases: TGTGCCATCAGTTACAGGGGGCTGGGGGGGAACACTGAAGCTTTCTTT.

V usage is TRBV6-2 or TRBV6-3 and J usage is TRBJ2-3; a weak D match, TRBD2 (6 bases). Trimming took 4 bases from V and 3 from J, leaving 14 bases between them. CDR1 and CDR2 from the germline V gene are MNHEY and SVGEGT. The length of the CDR3 is 15 residues. The CDR3 bases are TGTGCCAGCAGTTTTCGGGGACTCCTAACAGATACGCAGTATTTT. Translated: CASSFRGLLTDTQYF.

The chain combines TRBV28 with TRBJ2-7; D is unresolved. The ends were cut back, 4 bases at V and 6 bases at J, with 25 bases in the middle. This CDR3 spans 17 amino acids. The germline gives CDR1 MDHEN, CDR2 SYDVKM. The CDR3 is CASSSPSLGRSRREQYF. CDR3 bases: TGTGCCAGCAGTTCCCCATCCCTCGGTAGGAGTAGGCGCGAGCAGTACTTC.

This rearrangement joins TRBV28 to TRBJ1-6; 7 bases align to TRBD1. CDR1 and CDR2 (germline): MDHEN, SYDVKM. J gave up 9 bases and V 3 bases, and 5 bases lay outside the gene matches. CDR3 length equals 14 residues. CDR3 nucleotides: TGTGCCAGCAGTTTCTTGGACAGGCTTTCACCCCTCCACTTT. It yields the protein CASSFLDRLSPLHF.